This record concerns one TCR beta chain sequence. Antigen specificity is unknown. These data belong to a study of T cell responses to AZD1222 COVID-19 vaccine. General study points: Females made up more of the donors, who were largely white British, and clonal diversity may have come out too low. Unmutated variant regions reportedly attract nearly half of all spike-specific TCRs. Sampling captured repertoires only after the peak T cell response.

The table came from immunoSEQ multiplex PCR; TCRdb's copy has only in-frame clones and leaves some out. The table shows 95,000 to 130,000 clones, with 92% occurring only once. The J segment lost 3 bases and the V segment lost 6 bases, leaving 4 bases of the junction unmatched. The CDR3 runs to 14 residues. Germline lookup yields CDR1 SNHLY and CDR2 FYNNEI. It was second doses at about 4 or about 12 weeks that were pooled. The chain uses TRBV2 and TRBJ2-7, with 11 bases fitting TRBD2. This TCR came from an adult who received the AZD1222 COVID-19 vaccine. The material was peripheral blood, obtained 28 days after the second AZD1222 dose. CDR3 amino acids: CASRTSGIIYEQYF. CDR3 nucleotide sequence: TGTGCCAGCAGGACTAGCGGGATAATCTACGAGCAGTACTTC.